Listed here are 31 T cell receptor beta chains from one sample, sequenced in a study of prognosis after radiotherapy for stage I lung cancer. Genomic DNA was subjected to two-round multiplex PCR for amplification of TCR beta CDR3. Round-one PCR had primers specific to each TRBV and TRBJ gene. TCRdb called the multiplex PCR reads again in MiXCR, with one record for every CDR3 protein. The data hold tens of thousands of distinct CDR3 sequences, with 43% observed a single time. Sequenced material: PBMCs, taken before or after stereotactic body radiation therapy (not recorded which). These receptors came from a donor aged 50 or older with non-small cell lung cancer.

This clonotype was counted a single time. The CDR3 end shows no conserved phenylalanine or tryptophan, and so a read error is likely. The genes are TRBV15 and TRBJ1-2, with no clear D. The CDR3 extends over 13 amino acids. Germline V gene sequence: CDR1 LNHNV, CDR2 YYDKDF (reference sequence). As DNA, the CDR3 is TGTGCAACCGGTAATAGCCCTAACTATGGCTACACCTTA. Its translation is CATGNSPNYGYTL.

The CDR3 bases are TGTGCCAGCAGTTACTATGTTGTGGGACTAGCGGGAGGGCAGGTATCCTACGAGCAGTACTTC. Protein sequence: CASSYYVVGLAGGQVSYEQYF. The chain is built from TRBV6-5 and TRBJ2-7; 16 bases are a match to TRBD2. Germline CDR1 and CDR2: MNHEY and SVGAGI. The CDR3 length is 21 residues. V was clipped by 1 base and J by 1 base; unmatched bases: 13.

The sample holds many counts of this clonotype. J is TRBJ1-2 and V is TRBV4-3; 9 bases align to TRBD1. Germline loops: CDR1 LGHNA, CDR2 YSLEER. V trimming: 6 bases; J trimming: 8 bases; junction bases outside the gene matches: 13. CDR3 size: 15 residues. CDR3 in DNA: TGCGCCAGCAGTGAATCCCCTACAGGGGGCGACGGCTACACCTTC. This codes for CASSESPTGGDGYTF.

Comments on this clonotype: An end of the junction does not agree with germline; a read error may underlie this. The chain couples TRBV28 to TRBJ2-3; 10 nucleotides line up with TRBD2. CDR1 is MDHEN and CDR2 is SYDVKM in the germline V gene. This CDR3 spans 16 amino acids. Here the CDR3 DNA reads TGTGCCAGCAGAGGACTAGCGGTGGGGCGCACAGATACTCAGTATTTT. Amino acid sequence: CASRGLAVGRTDTQYF.

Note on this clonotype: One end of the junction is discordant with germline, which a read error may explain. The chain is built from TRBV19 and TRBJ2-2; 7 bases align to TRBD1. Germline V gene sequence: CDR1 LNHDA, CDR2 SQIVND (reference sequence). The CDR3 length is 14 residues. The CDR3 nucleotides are TGTGCCAGTAGTCCCAACAGGGGCCCCGGGGAGATGTTTTTT. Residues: CASSPNRGPGEMFF.

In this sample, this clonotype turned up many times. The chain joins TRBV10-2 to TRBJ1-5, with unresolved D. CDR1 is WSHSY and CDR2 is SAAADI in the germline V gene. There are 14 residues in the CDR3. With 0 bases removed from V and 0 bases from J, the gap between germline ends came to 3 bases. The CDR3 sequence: CASSESNSNQPQHF. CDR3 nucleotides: TGCGCCAGCAGTGAGTCGAATAGCAATCAGCCCCAGCATTTT.

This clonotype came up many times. The CDR3 bases are TGTGCCAGCTCACCACCGGAAGATCACAATGAGCAGTTCTTC. Its translation: CASSPPEDHNEQFF. The J gene is TRBJ2-1, the V gene TRBV18; D gene uncertain. The CDR3 is made up of 14 amino acids. Germline V gene data show CDR1 as KGHSH and CDR2 as LQKENI. V was trimmed by 0 bases and J by 5 bases, leaving 8 bases between them. The full variable domain, in which reference TRBV18 and TRBJ2-1 provide the parts outside the CDR3, is NAGVMQNPRHLVRRRGQEARLRCSPMKGHSHVYWYRQLPEEGLKFMVYLQKENIIDESGMPKERFSAEFPKEGPSILRIQQVVRGDSAAYFCASSPPEDHNEQFFGPGTRLTVL.

This CDR3 reads CASRKGVATYNEQFF. The CDR3 DNA follows: TGTGCCAGCAGGAAGGGGGTTGCCACCTACAATGAGCAGTTCTTC. This sequence joins TRBV2 and TRBJ2-1, with D maybe TRBD1 (6 bases). CDR3 length: 15 residues. Trimming left V 6 bases short and J 2 bases short, with 14 bases between. CDR1 and CDR2 (germline): SNHLY, FYNNEI.

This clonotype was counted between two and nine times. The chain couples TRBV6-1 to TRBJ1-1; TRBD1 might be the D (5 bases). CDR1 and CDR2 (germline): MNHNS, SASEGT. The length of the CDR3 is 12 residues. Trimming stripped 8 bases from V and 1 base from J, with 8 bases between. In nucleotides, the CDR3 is TGTGCCAGCTTCGGGGGGAACACTGAAGCTTTCTTT. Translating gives CASFGGNTEAFF.

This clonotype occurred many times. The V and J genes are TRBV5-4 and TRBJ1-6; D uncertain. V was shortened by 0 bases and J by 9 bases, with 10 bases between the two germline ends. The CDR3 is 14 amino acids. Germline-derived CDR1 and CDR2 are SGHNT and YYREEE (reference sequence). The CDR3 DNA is TGTGCCAGCAGCTTGGATGGGCACGGTTCACCCCTCCACTTT. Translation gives CASSLDGHGSPLHF.

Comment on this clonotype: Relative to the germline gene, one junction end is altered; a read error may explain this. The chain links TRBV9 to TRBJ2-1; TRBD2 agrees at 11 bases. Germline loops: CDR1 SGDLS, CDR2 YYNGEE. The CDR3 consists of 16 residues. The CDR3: CASSAGGLAGLNEQSF. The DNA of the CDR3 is TGTGCCAGCAGTGCGGGTGGACTAGCGGGTCTCAATGAGCAGTCCTTC.

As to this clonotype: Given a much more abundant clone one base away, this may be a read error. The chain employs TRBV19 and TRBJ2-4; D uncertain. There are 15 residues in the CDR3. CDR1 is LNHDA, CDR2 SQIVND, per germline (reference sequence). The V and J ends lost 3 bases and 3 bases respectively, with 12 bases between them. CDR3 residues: CASSIGDVGKNIQYF. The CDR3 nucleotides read TGTGCCAGTAGTATTGGCGATGTTGGCAAAAACATTCAGTACTTC. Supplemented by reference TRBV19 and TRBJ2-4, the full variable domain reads DGGITQSPKYLFRKEGQNVTLSCEQNLNHDAMYWYRQDPGQGLRLIYYSQIVNDFQKGDIAEGYSVSREKKESFPLTVTSAQKNPTAFYLCASSIGDVGKNIQYFGAGTRLSVL.

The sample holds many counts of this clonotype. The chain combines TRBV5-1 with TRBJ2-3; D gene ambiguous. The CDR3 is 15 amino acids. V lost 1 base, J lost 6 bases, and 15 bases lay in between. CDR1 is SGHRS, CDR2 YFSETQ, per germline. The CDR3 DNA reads TGCGCCAGCAGCTTGATCACACGGTGGGCGGATACGCAGTATTTT. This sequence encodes CASSLITRWADTQYF.

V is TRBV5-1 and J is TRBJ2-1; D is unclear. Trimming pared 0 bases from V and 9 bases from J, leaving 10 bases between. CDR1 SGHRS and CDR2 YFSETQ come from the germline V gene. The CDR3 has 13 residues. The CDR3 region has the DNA TGCGCCAGCAGCTTGGTCCAATCAGGTGAGCAGTTCTTC. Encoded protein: CASSLVQSGEQFF.

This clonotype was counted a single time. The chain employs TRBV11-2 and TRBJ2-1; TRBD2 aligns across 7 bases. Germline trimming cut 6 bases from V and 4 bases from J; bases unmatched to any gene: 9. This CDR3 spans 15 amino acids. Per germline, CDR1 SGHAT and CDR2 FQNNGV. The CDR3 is CASSPLGREYNEQFF. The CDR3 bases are TGTGCCAGCAGTCCCTTGGGGAGGGAATACAATGAGCAGTTCTTC.

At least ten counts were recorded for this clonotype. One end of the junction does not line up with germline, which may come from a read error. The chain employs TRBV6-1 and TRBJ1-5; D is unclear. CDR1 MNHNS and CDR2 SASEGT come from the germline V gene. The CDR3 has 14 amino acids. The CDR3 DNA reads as TGTGCCAGCAGAGAAGAGAGGTTCAATCAGCCCCAGCATTTT. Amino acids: CASREERFNQPQHF.

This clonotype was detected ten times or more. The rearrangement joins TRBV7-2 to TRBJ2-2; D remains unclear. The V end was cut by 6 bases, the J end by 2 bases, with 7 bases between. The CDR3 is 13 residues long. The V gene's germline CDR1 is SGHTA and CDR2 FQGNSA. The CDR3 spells CASRGRNTGELFF. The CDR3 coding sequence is TGTGCCAGCAGGGGCCGTAACACCGGGGAGCTGTTTTTT.

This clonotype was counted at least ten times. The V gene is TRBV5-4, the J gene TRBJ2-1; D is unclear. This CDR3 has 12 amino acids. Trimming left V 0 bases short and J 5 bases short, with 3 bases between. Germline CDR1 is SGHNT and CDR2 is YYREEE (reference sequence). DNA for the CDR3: TGTGCCAGCAGCTTGGACAACAATGAGCAGTTCTTC. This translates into CASSLDNNEQFF.

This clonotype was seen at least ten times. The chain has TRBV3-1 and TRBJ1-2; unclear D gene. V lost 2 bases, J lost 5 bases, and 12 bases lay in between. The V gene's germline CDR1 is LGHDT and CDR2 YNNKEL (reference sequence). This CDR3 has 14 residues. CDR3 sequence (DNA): TGTGCCAGCAGCCAAAGTTCGCCGGGGTATGGCTACACCTTC. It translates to CASSQSSPGYGYTF.

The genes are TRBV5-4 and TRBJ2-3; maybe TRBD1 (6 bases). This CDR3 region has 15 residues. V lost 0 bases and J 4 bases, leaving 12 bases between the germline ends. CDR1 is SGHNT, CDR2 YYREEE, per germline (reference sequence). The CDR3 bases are TGTGCCAGCAGCTTGGCCAAACAGGGCCCAGATACGCAGTATTTT. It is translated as CASSLAKQGPDTQYF.

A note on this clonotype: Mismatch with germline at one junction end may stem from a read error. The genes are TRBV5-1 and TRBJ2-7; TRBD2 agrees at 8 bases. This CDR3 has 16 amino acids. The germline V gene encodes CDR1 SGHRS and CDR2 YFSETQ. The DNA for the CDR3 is TGTGCCAGCAGCCTGACTAGCGTGATGGGCTCCTACGAGCAGTACTTC. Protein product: CASSLTSVMGSYEQYF.

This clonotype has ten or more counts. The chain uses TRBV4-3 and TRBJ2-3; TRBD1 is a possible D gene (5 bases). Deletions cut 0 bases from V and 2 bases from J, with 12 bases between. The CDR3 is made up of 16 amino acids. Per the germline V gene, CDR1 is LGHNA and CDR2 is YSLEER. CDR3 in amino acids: CASSQDPTGYTDTQYF. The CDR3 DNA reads TGCGCCAGCAGCCAAGATCCCACAGGTTACACAGATACGCAGTATTTT.

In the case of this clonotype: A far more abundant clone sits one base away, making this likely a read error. This CDR3 reads CASSPTGYPYEQYF. DNA for the CDR3: TGTGCCAGCAGCCCGACTGGGTACCCCTACGAGCAGTACTTC. V is TRBV7-9 and J is TRBJ2-7; D is ambiguous. The CDR3 spans 14 residues. Germline V gene lookup returns CDR1 SEHNR and CDR2 FQNEAQ (reference sequence). The V end lost 5 bases, the J end lost 2 bases, and 13 bases lay between the germline ends.

CDR3 in amino acids: CSAAPTLDASTDTQYF. The CDR3 DNA sequence: TGCAGTGCCGCCCCAACGCTCGACGCTAGCACAGATACGCAGTATTTT. V usage is TRBV20-1 and J usage is TRBJ2-3; D is uncertain. Germline V gene data show CDR1 as DFQATT and CDR2 as SNEGSKA (reference sequence). V was trimmed by 6 bases and J by 0 bases, leaving 19 bases between them. The CDR3 is made up of 16 amino acids.

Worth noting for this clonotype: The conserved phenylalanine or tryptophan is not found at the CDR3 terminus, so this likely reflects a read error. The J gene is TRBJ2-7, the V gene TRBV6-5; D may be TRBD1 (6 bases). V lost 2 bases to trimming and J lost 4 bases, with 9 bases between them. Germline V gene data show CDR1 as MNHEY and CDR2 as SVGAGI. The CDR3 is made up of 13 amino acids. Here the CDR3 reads CASSYAGVYEQYL. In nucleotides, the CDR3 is TGTGCCAGCAGTTACGCAGGGGTATACGAGCAGTACTTA.

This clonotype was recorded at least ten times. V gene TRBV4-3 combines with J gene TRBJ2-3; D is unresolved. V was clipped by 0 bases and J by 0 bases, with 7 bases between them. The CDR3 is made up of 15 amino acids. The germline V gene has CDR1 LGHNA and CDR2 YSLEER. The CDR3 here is CASSQEMVSTDTQYF. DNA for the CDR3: TGCGCCAGCAGCCAAGAAATGGTCAGCACAGATACGCAGTATTTT.

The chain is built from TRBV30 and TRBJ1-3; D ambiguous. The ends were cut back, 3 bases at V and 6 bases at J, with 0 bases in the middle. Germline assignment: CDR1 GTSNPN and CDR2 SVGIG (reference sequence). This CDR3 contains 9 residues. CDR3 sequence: CAWRNTIYF. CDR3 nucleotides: TGTGCCTGGAGAAACACCATATATTTT. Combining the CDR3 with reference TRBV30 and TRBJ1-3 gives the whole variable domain SQTIHQWPATLVQPVGSPLSLECTVEGTSNPNLYWYRQAAGRGLQLLFYSVGIGQISSEVPQNLSASRPQDRQFILSSKKLLLSDSGFYLCAWRNTIYFGEGSWLTVV.

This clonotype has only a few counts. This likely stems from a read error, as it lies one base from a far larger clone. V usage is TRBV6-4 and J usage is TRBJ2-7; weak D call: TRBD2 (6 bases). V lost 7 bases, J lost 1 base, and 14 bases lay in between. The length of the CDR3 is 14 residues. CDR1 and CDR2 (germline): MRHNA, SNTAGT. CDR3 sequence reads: CASTPVLASYEQYF. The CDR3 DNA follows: TGTGCCAGCACCCCGGTACTAGCTTCCTACGAGCAGTACTTC.

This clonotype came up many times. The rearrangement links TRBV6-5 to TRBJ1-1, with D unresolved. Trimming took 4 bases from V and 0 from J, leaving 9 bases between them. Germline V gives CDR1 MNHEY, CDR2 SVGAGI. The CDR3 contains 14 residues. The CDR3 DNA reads TGTGCCAGCAGTTGGAGGGAACTGAACACTGAAGCTTTCTTT. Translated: CASSWRELNTEAFF.

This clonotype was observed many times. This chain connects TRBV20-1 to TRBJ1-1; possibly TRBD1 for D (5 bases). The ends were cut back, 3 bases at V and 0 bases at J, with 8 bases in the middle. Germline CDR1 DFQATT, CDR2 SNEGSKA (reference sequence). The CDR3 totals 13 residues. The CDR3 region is CSASNRMNTEAFF. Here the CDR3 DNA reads TGCAGTGCTAGTAACAGGATGAACACTGAAGCTTTCTTT.

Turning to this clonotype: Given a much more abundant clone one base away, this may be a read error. The CDR3 nucleotides read TGTGCCAGCAGCTTAGTTTGGGGCTCGAAGACCCAGTACTTC. This sequence encodes CASSLVWGSKTQYF. This chain joins TRBV11-2 and TRBJ2-5, with a possible D match to TRBD1 (5 bases). CDR3 length: 14 amino acids. Trimming removed 1 base at V and 6 bases at J, with 12 bases between. Germline CDR1 SGHAT, CDR2 FQNNGV.